One and the same sample provided the 27 T cell receptor beta chains below, sequenced in a study of T cell changes during pregnancy in multiple sclerosis. The data were produced by immunoSEQ multiplex PCR, yet TCRdb's version contains in-frame clones alone and is incomplete. The sample lists tens of thousands of clones; about nine tenths were seen once. This sample comprised peripheral blood, obtained in the third trimester of pregnancy. These receptors came from a female donor in good health, enrolled as a control in a pregnancy study.

The CDR3 nucleotides read TGTGCCAGCAGCTTAAGGGGCGCAGATACGCAGTATTTT. It codes for CASSLRGADTQYF. This chain connects TRBV11-1 to TRBJ2-3, with a possible D match to TRBD1 (5 bases). CDR1 and CDR2 (germline): SGHAT, FQDESV (reference sequence). V gave up 2 bases and J gave up 4 bases, with 7 bases separating them. CDR3 length equals 13 residues. The whole variable domain, filled in from reference TRBV11-1 and TRBJ2-3, reads EAEVAQSPRYKITEKSQAVAFWCDPISGHATLYWYRQILGQGPELLVQFQDESVVDDSQLPKDRFSAERLKGVDSTLKIQPAELGDSAMYLCASSLRGADTQYFGPGTRLTVL.

V is TRBV18 and J is TRBJ2-7; TRBD2 might be the D (5 bases). V was trimmed by 6 bases and J by 2 bases, leaving 14 bases between them. The CDR3 sequence is 14 residues long. CDR1 and CDR2 (germline): KGHSH, LQKENI. The CDR3 DNA reads as TGTGCCAGCTCGCGAGGGCCCGACCCCTACGAGCAGTACTTC. Encoded protein: CASSRGPDPYEQYF.

This chain joins TRBV7-2 and TRBJ1-2, with D maybe TRBD1 (5 bases). Germline-derived CDR1 and CDR2 are SGHTA and FQGNSA. V was clipped by 5 bases and J by 8 bases, with 15 bases between them. CDR3 length equals 13 residues. CDR3 DNA: TGTGCCAGCAGCCAAAAGCGCCAGGGAGGCTACACCTTC. It translates to CASSQKRQGGYTF. Full variable domain (remainder filled in from reference TRBV7-2 and TRBJ1-2): GAGVSQSPSNKVTEKGKDVELRCDPISGHTALYWYRQSLGQGLEFLIYFQGNSAPDKSGLPSDRFSAERTGGSVSTLTIQRTQQEDSAVYLCASSQKRQGGYTFGSGTRLTVV.

The chain recombines TRBV6-5 with TRBJ2-1; 9 nucleotides align to TRBD1. Germline V CDR1 and CDR2: MNHEY, SVGAGI. The CDR3 is 11 residues long. With 11 bases clipped from V and 7 bases from J, the junction kept 3 bases outside the gene matches. CDR3 nucleotide sequence: TGTGCCTGCGGACAGGGGAATGAGCAGTTCTTC. Protein sequence: CACGQGNEQFF.

The CDR3: CASSLAGTSGPYEQYF. CDR3 sequence (DNA): TGTGCCAGCAGCCTAGCCGGGACTAGCGGGCCTTACGAGCAGTACTTC. The gene calls are TRBV4-2 and TRBJ2-7; TRBD2 matches at 12 bases. Losses at the gene ends were 4 bases for V and 4 bases for J; bases not matched to a gene: 8. Germline values: CDR1 LGHNA, CDR2 YNFKEQ. This CDR3 has 16 amino acids.

J is TRBJ2-5 and V is TRBV18; 15 bases are a match to TRBD2. This CDR3 has 16 residues. Trimming cost V 3 bases and J 1 base; bases outside gene matches: 0. Germline V gene sequence: CDR1 KGHSH, CDR2 LQKENI. CDR3 residues: CASSPGLAGGQETQYF. As DNA, the CDR3 is TGTGCCAGCTCACCGGGACTAGCGGGAGGCCAAGAGACCCAGTACTTC.

The chain has TRBV6-6 and TRBJ1-6; D is perhaps TRBD1 (6 bases). The CDR3 sequence is 12 residues long. The V end lost 7 bases, the J end lost 9 bases, and 10 bases lay between the germline ends. Germline V gene data show CDR1 as MNHNY and CDR2 as SVGAGI (reference sequence). The CDR3 sequence: CASKLQGSPLHF. CDR3 nucleotides: TGTGCCAGCAAACTACAGGGTTCACCCCTCCACTTT.

This chain joins TRBV6-6 and TRBJ1-2, with 7 bases matching TRBD1. J lost 4 bases, V lost 6 bases, and 8 bases had no gene match. The CDR3 sequence is 14 residues long. Germline V CDR1 and CDR2: MNHNY, SVGAGI (reference sequence). The CDR3 loop reads CASSQGQRTYGYTF. Written as DNA, the CDR3 is TGTGCCAGCAGCCAGGGACAGCGGACCTATGGCTACACCTTC.

There are a few counts of this clone. This rearrangement joins TRBV6-5 to TRBJ1-6, with TRBD1 matching over 7 bases. V dropped 6 bases and J dropped 8; count of bases not matched to a gene: 10. The CDR3 is 15 amino acids. Germline-derived CDR1 and CDR2 are MNHEY and SVGAGI. The CDR3 spells CASSNSGGRYSPLHF. The CDR3, as DNA: TGTGCCAGCAGCAATTCAGGGGGTAGATATTCACCCCTCCACTTT.

The rearrangement joins TRBV7-2 to TRBJ2-1; TRBD2 matches at 9 bases. Per germline, CDR1 SGHTA and CDR2 FQGNSA. V shed 7 bases and J 7 bases; nucleotides not matched to a gene: 11. The CDR3 totals 15 residues. The CDR3 protein is CASIGEAGGHNEQFF. For the CDR3, the DNA is TGTGCCAGCATCGGTGAGGCGGGGGGGCATAATGAGCAGTTCTTC. Filled out from reference TRBV7-2 and TRBJ2-1, the complete variable domain reads GAGVSQSPSNKVTEKGKDVELRCDPISGHTALYWYRQSLGQGLEFLIYFQGNSAPDKSGLPSDRFSAERTGGSVSTLTIQRTQQEDSAVYLCASIGEAGGHNEQFFGPGTRLTVL.

The V and J genes are TRBV11-1 and TRBJ1-6; D call uncertain. The CDR3 is 14 residues long. The V end was cut by 4 bases, the J end by 9 bases, with 13 bases between. Per germline, CDR1 SGHAT and CDR2 FQDESV (reference sequence). The CDR3 DNA follows: TGTGCCAGCAGCTCCCGGGCCGCGGGTTCACCCCTCCACTTT. It yields the protein CASSSRAAGSPLHF.

The chain couples TRBV28 to TRBJ1-4; D may be TRBD1 (6 bases). There are 16 residues in the CDR3. Germline CDR1 reads MDHEN; CDR2 reads SYDVKM. Trimming stripped 3 bases from V and 0 bases from J, with 11 bases between. The CDR3 is CASSFREGATNEKLFF. The CDR3 coding sequence is TGTGCCAGCAGTTTTAGGGAGGGGGCAACTAATGAAAAACTGTTTTTT.

The chain couples TRBV18 to TRBJ2-5, with TRBD2 identical over 11 bases. The germline CDR1 and CDR2 sequences are KGHSH and LQKENI. Trimming took 3 bases from V and 5 from J; bases not matched to a gene: 5. The CDR3 covers 15 residues. For the CDR3, the DNA is TGTGCCAGCTCACCTGGGCTAGCGGGAGGTGAGACCCAGTACTTC. This codes for CASSPGLAGGETQYF.

The genes are TRBV10-1 and TRBJ2-7, with 13 bases aligning to TRBD2. J gave up 0 bases and V 6 bases, and 5 bases lay outside the gene matches. Germline V gene lookup returns CDR1 WNHNN and CDR2 SYGVQD (reference sequence). There are 16 residues in the CDR3. The CDR3 spells CASSRTSGGSSYEQYF. The CDR3 DNA is TGCGCCAGCAGCCGGACTAGCGGGGGAAGCTCCTACGAGCAGTACTTC.

The chain joins TRBV5-1 to TRBJ1-2; no reliable D call. Trimming stripped 2 bases from V and 5 bases from J, with 10 bases between. Germline loops: CDR1 SGHRS, CDR2 YFSETQ. This CDR3 comprises 13 residues. The CDR3 DNA follows: TGCGCCAGCAGCTTAACAGCTCGGTATGGCTACACCTTC. It encodes CASSLTARYGYTF.

V is TRBV9 and J is TRBJ2-6, with no clear D. CDR1 and CDR2 (germline): SGDLS, YYNGEE. V gave up 4 bases and J gave up 0 bases, with 11 bases separating them. CDR3 size: 16 residues. The CDR3 reads CASSPSTLSGANVLTF. As DNA, the CDR3 is TGTGCCAGCAGCCCCAGTACCCTCTCTGGGGCCAACGTCCTGACTTTC.

The DNA of the CDR3 is TGCGCCAGCAGCTTCGACCCGACAGGGGCAGGGGCCAACGTCCTGACTTTC. Its protein is CASSFDPTGAGANVLTF. The chain links TRBV5-1 to TRBJ2-6, with TRBD1 matching over 8 bases. The CDR3 has 17 residues. Germline V gene lookup returns CDR1 SGHRS and CDR2 YFSETQ. The J segment lost 4 bases and the V segment lost 2 bases, leaving 8 bases of the junction unmatched.

The chain combines TRBV28 with TRBJ2-5, with a possible D match to TRBD2 (6 bases). V was cut by 0 bases and J by 3 bases, with 14 bases left in between. Germline loops: CDR1 MDHEN, CDR2 SYDVKM. This CDR3 is built from 16 residues. CDR3 protein: CASSLWLGSAKETQYF. The DNA of the CDR3 is TGTGCCAGCAGTTTATGGCTCGGGAGTGCCAAAGAGACCCAGTACTTC.

The chain joins TRBV15 to TRBJ2-2; TRBD2 matches 9 bases. The germline V gene has CDR1 LNHNV and CDR2 YYDKDF (reference sequence). V was clipped by 8 bases and J by 1 base; unmatched bases: 11. The CDR3 extends over 17 amino acids. CDR3 bases: TGTGCCACCTCTTTGAAAGGACTAGCGCAGAACACCGGGGAGCTGTTTTTT. It encodes CATSLKGLAQNTGELFF.

The chain employs TRBV5-4 and TRBJ2-7, with TRBD1 identical over 8 bases. Germline CDR1 and CDR2: SGHNT and YYREEE (reference sequence). J lost 3 bases, V lost 2 bases, and 13 bases had no gene match. The length of the CDR3 is 17 residues. CDR3: CASSFLQGVRSGYEQYF. CDR3 in DNA: TGTGCCAGCAGCTTTTTACAGGGGGTTCGTTCCGGCTACGAGCAGTACTTC. Filled out from reference TRBV5-4 and TRBJ2-7, the complete variable domain reads ETGVTQSPTHLIKTRGQQVTLRCSSQSGHNTVSWYQQALGQGPQFIFQYYREEENGRGNFPPRFSGLQFPNYSSELNVNALELDDSALYLCASSFLQGVRSGYEQYFGPGTRLTVT.

In the case of this clone: Sequence at one end of the junction differs from germline and may be a read error. This chain joins TRBV5-1 and TRBJ2-3; 9 bases match TRBD1. CDR1 is SGHRS, CDR2 YFSETQ, per germline. CDR3 length: 14 amino acids. The CDR3 region is CASSRGQGTDTQYF. The CDR3 DNA sequence: TGCGCCAGCAGCAGGGGACAGGGCACGGATACGCAGTATTTT.

This clone occurred once. The rearrangement joins TRBV5-4 to TRBJ2-3; a possible D gene is TRBD1 (6 bases). The V end was cut by 4 bases, the J end by 4 bases, with 16 bases between. This CDR3 is built from 15 residues. In germline, CDR1 is SGHNT, CDR2 YYREEE (reference sequence). The CDR3 DNA follows: TGTGCCAGCAGCCGCAGGGGTGAGGTACCAGATACGCAGTATTTT. Amino acids: CASSRRGEVPDTQYF.

The chain joins TRBV7-9 to TRBJ1-2; TRBD1 might be the D (5 bases). This CDR3 is built from 14 residues. Germline assignment: CDR1 SEHNR and CDR2 FQNEAQ (reference sequence). Trimming left V 0 bases short and J 4 bases short, with 9 bases between. The CDR3 here is CASSLASGSYGYTF. In DNA, the CDR3 is TGTGCCAGCAGCTTAGCGTCAGGGTCCTATGGCTACACCTTC.

DNA for the CDR3: TGTGCCACCAGTATGCTTCAGGGGCCGAACACTGAAGCTTTCTTT. Translated: CATSMLQGPNTEAFF. The chain carries TRBV15 and TRBJ1-1; the D gene is possibly TRBD1 (6 bases). The V end lost 6 bases, the J end lost 1 base, and 15 bases lay between the germline ends. The V gene's germline CDR1 is LNHNV and CDR2 YYDKDF (reference sequence). The CDR3 sequence is 15 residues long.

The J gene is TRBJ1-5, the V gene TRBV28; perhaps TRBD1 as D (5 bases). Germline V CDR1 and CDR2: MDHEN, SYDVKM. The CDR3 totals 14 residues. The V gene lost 3 bases and the J gene lost 5 bases, with 11 bases spanning the gap. The CDR3: CASSFETDYQPQHF. The CDR3 coding sequence is TGTGCCAGCAGTTTCGAGACAGACTATCAGCCCCAGCATTTT.

The chain employs TRBV27 and TRBJ2-3; D is perhaps TRBD2 (6 bases). Germline V lookup: CDR1 MNHEY, CDR2 SMNVEV (reference sequence). CDR3 length: 17 amino acids. V dropped 5 bases and J dropped 3 bases, with 21 bases sitting between them. CDR3 bases: TGTGCCAGCAGTCATTGGGGACTTCCTAGCATGACAGATACGCAGTATTTT. Translating gives CASSHWGLPSMTDTQYF.

The rearrangement uses TRBV18 and TRBJ2-5; D is possibly TRBD1 (6 bases). V gave up 3 bases and J gave up 3 bases, with 20 bases separating them. In germline, CDR1 is KGHSH, CDR2 LQKENI. This CDR3 is built from 17 residues. For the CDR3, the DNA is TGTGCCAGCTCACCCAAGGGGGTCCCAGGGATTGAAGAGACCCAGTACTTC. It translates to CASSPKGVPGIEETQYF.